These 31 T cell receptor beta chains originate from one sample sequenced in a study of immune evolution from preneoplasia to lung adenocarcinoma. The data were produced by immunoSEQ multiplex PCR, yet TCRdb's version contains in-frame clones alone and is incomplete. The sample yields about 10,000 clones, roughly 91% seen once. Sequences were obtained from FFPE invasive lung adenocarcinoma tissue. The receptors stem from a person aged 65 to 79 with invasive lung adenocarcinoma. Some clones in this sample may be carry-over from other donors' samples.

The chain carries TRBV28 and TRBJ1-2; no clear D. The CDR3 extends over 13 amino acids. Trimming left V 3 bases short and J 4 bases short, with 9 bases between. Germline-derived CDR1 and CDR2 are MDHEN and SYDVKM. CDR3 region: CASSLGIRYGYTF. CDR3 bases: TGTGCCAGCAGTTTGGGCATACGCTATGGCTACACCTTC.

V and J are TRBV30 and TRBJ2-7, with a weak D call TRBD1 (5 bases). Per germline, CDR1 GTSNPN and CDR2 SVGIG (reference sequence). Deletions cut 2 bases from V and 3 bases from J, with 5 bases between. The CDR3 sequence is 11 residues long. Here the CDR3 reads CAWSTGYEQYF. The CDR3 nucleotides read TGTGCCTGGAGTACAGGCTACGAGCAGTACTTC.

The CDR3 region has the DNA TGCAGCGTTACGGGACAGCCCCCGGGGACCCAGTACTTC. Its translation: CSVTGQPPGTQYF. The V gene is TRBV29-1, the J gene TRBJ2-5; 7 bases agree with TRBD1. Trimming at V came to 5 bases and at J to 7 bases, leaving 10 bases not matched to a gene. Germline assignment: CDR1 SQVTM and CDR2 ANQGSEA. There are 13 residues in the CDR3.

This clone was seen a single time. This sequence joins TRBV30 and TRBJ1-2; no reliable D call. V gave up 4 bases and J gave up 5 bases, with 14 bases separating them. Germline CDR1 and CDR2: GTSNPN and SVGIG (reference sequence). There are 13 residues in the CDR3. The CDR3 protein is CAWNTLTGYGYTF. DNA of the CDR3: TGTGCCTGGAATACACTGACCGGGTATGGCTACACCTTC. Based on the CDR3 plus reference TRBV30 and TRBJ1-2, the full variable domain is SQTIHQWPATLVQPVGSPLSLECTVEGTSNPNLYWYRQAAGRGLQLLFYSVGIGQISSEVPQNLSASRPQDRQFILSSKKLLLSDSGFYLCAWNTLTGYGYTFGSGTRLTVV.

CDR3 protein: CASSHIYEQYF. In nucleotides, the CDR3 is TGTGCCAGCAGCCACATCTACGAGCAGTACTTC. The rearrangement links TRBV28 to TRBJ2-7, with D unresolved. Germline lookup yields CDR1 MDHEN and CDR2 SYDVKM. The CDR3 runs to 11 residues. Trimming left V 6 bases short and J 3 bases short, with 6 bases between. Looking up the rest from reference TRBV28 and TRBJ2-7 gives the full variable domain: DVKVTQSSRYLVKRTGEKVFLECVQDMDHENMFWYRQDPGLGLRLIYFSYDVKMKEKGDIPEGYSVSREKKERFSLILESASTNQTSMYLCASSHIYEQYFGPGTRLTVT.

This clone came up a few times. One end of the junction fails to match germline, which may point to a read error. The CDR3 nucleotides are TGTGCCAGTAGTATGTGGGGCTCCCACGAGCAGTACTTC. Its protein is CASSMWGSHEQYF. The V call is TRBV19, the J call TRBJ2-7; D is possibly TRBD1 (5 bases). The CDR3 runs 13 residues. Germline CDR1 and CDR2: LNHDA and SQIVND (reference sequence). Based on the CDR3 plus reference TRBV19 and TRBJ2-7, the full variable domain is DGGITQSPKYLFRKEGQNVTLSCEQNLNHDAMYWYRQDPGQGLRLIYYSQIVNDFQKGDIAEGYSVSREKKESFPLTVTSAQKNPTAFYLCASSMWGSHEQYFGPGTRLTVT.

The CDR3 here is CASSGTAQETQYF. The DNA for the CDR3 is TGTGCCAGCAGTGGGACAGCCCAAGAGACCCAGTACTTC. The chain joins TRBV2 to TRBJ2-5; tentative D call: TRBD1 (6 bases). The CDR3 sequence is 13 residues long. Germline values: CDR1 SNHLY, CDR2 FYNNEI. Trimming left V 4 bases short and J 1 base short, with 7 bases between.

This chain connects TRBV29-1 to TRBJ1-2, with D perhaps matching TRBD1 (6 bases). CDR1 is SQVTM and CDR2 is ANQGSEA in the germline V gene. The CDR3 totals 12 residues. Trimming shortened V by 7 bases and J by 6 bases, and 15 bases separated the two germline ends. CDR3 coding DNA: TGCAGCGCCGGAGGGGGTTCGGATGGCTACACCTTC. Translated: CSAGGGSDGYTF.

The CDR3 reads CASSLIGGGMNTEAFF. CDR3 DNA sequence: TGTGCCAGCAGCTTAATAGGAGGGGGCATGAACACTGAAGCTTTCTTT. The chain employs TRBV11-2 and TRBJ1-1; the match to TRBD1 covers 7 bases. Germline values: CDR1 SGHAT, CDR2 FQNNGV. The CDR3 is 16 amino acids. V was clipped by 2 bases and J by 0 bases; unmatched bases: 6.

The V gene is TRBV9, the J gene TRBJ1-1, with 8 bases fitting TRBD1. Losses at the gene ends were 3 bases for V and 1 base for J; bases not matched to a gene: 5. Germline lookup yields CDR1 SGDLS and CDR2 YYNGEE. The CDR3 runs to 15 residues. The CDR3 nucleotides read TGTGCCAGCAGCGCCACCGGGACAGGGAACACTGAAGCTTTCTTT. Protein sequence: CASSATGTGNTEAFF.

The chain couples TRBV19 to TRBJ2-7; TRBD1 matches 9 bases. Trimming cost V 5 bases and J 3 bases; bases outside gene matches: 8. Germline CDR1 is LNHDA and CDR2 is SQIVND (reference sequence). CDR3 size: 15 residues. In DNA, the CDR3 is TGTGCCAGTAGTCGGCAGGGACAGGGCGACTACGAGCAGTACTTC. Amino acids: CASSRQGQGDYEQYF.

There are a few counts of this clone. CDR3 sequence reads: CASTLGNYGYTF. DNA of the CDR3: TGTGCCAGCACGTTGGGGAACTATGGCTACACCTTC. V gene TRBV28 combines with J gene TRBJ1-2, with unresolved D. Trimming removed 7 bases at V and 2 bases at J, with 8 bases between. Germline CDR1 MDHEN, CDR2 SYDVKM. CDR3 length: 12 amino acids.

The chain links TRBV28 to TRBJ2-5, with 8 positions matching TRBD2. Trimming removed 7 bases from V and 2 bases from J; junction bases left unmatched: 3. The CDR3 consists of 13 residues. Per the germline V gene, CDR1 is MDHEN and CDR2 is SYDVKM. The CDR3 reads CASTRGGQETQYF. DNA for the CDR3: TGTGCCAGCACCCGGGGGGGTCAAGAGACCCAGTACTTC.

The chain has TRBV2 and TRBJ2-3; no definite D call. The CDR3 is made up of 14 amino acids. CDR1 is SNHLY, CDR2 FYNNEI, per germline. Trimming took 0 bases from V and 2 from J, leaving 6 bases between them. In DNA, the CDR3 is TGTGCCAGCAGTGAAGCGACCTACACAGATACGCAGTATTTT. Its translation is CASSEATYTDTQYF. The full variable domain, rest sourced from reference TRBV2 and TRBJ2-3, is EPEVTQTPSHQVTQMGQEVILRCVPISNHLYFYWYRQILGQKVEFLVSFYNNEISEKSEIFDDQFSVERPDGSNFTLKIRSTKLEDSAMYFCASSEATYTDTQYFGPGTRLTVL.

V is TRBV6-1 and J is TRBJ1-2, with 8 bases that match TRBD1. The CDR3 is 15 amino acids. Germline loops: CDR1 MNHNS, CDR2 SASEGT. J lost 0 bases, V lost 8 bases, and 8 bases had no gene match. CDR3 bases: TGTGCCAGCGACCTCGACAGGGGAACTAACTATGGCTACACCTTC. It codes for CASDLDRGTNYGYTF.

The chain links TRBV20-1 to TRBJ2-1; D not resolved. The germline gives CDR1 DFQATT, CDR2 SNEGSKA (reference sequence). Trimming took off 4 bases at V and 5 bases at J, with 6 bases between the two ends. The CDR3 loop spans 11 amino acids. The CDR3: CSANRNNEQFF. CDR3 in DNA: TGCAGTGCTAACAGAAACAATGAGCAGTTCTTC.

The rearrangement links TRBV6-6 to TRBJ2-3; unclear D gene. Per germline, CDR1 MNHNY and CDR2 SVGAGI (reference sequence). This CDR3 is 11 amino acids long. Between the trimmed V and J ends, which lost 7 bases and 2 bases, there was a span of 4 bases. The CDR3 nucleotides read TGTGCCAGCACCTACACAGATACGCAGTATTTT. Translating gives CASTYTDTQYF.

The CDR3 DNA is TGCAGCGTTGAAGCTGCGAGAGGGGGAAACACCATATATTTT. It codes for CSVEAARGGNTIYF. The rearrangement joins TRBV29-1 to TRBJ1-3; D is uncertain. The germline V and J ends were trimmed by 1 base and 4 bases, with 11 bases remaining between them. Germline V gene lookup returns CDR1 SQVTM and CDR2 ANQGSEA. The CDR3 is 14 residues long.

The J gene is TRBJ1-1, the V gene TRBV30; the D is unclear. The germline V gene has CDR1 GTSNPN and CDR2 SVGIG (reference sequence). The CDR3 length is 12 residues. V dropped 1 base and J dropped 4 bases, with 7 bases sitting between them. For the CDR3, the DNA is TGTGCCTGGAGTGGGAAGGGCACTGAAGCTTTCTTT. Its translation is CAWSGKGTEAFF.

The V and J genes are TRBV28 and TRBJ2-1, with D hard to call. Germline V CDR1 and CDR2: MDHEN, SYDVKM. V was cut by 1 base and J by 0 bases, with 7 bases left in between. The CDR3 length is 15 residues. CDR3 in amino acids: CASSLSVLSYNEQFF. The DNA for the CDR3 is TGTGCCAGCAGTTTATCCGTTCTCTCCTACAATGAGCAGTTCTTC.

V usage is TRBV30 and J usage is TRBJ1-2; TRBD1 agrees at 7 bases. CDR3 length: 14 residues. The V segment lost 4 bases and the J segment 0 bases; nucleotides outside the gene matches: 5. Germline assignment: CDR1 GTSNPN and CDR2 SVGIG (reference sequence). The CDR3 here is CAWTTGPANYGYTF. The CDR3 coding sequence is TGTGCCTGGACGACAGGGCCAGCTAACTATGGCTACACCTTC.

The CDR3 DNA sequence: TGTGCCAGCGCAATCGGGGCAGGGGTGGGGTACACTGAAGCTTTCTTT. Translating it yields CASAIGAGVGYTEAFF. The chain links TRBV28 to TRBJ1-1, with a possible D match to TRBD1 (6 bases). The V end lost 8 bases, the J end lost 3 bases, and 22 bases lay between the germline ends. The CDR3 spans 16 residues. Per germline, CDR1 MDHEN and CDR2 SYDVKM.

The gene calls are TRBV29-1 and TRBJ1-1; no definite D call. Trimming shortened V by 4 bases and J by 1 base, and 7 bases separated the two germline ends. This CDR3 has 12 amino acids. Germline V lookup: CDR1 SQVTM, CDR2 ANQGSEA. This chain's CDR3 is CSVVLGNTEAFF. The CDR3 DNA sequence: TGCAGCGTTGTACTTGGGAACACTGAAGCTTTCTTT.

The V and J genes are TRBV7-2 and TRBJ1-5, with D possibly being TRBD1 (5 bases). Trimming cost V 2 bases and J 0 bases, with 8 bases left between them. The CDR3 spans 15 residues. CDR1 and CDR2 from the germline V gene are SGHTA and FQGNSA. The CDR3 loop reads CASSLQGDSNQPQHF. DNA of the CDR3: TGTGCCAGCAGCTTACAGGGAGATAGCAATCAGCCCCAGCATTTT.

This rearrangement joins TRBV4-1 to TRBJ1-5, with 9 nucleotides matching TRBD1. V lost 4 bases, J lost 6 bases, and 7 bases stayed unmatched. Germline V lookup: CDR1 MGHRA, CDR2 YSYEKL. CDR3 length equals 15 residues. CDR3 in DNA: TGCGCCAGCAGCCCATTAGACAGGGGGTTTCAGCCCCAGCATTTT. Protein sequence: CASSPLDRGFQPQHF.

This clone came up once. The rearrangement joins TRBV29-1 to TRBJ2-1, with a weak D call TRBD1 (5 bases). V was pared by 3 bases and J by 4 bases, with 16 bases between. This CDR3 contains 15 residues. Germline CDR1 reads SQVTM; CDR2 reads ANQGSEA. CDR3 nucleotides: TGCAGCGTTGAGAATCCTCAGGGCGTTTACAATGAGCAGTTCTTC. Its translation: CSVENPQGVYNEQFF.

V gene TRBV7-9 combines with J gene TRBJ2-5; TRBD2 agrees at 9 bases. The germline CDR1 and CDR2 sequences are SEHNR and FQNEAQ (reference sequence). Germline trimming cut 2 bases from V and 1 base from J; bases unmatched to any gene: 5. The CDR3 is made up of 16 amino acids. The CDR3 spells CASSLPSGTLQETQYF. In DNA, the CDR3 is TGTGCCAGCAGCTTACCTAGCGGGACTCTCCAAGAGACCCAGTACTTC.

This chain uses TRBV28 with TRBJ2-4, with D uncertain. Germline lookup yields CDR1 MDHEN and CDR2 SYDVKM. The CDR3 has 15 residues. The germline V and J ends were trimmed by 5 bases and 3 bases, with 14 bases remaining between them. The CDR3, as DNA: TGTGCCAGCAGTCCGGGCCCTTCGGTCAAAAACATTCAGTACTTC. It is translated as CASSPGPSVKNIQYF.

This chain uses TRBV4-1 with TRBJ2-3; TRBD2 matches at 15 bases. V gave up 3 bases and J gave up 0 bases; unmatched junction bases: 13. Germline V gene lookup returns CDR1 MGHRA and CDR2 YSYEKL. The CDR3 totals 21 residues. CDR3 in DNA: TGCGCCAGCAGCCAGGGCGGTTCCGGGACTAGCGGGGGGCGGAGCACAGATACGCAGTATTTT. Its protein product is CASSQGGSGTSGGRSTDTQYF.

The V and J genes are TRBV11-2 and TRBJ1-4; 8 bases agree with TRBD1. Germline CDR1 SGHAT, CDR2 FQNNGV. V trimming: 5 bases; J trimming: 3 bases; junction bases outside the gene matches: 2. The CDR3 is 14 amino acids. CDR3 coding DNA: TGTGCCAGCAGCCAGACAGGGGCTAATGAAAAACTGTTTTTT. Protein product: CASSQTGANEKLFF.

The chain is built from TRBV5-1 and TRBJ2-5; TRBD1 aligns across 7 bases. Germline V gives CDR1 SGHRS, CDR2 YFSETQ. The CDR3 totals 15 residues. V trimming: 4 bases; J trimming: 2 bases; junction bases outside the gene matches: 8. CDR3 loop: CASSGLQGLQETQYF. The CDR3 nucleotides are TGCGCCAGCAGCGGCCTACAGGGGTTGCAAGAGACCCAGTACTTC.